This record covers a single TCR beta chain. No antigen is known for it. Base qualities were left out, and no much larger clone turns up one base away. The sample belongs to a study of T cell responses to AZD1222 COVID-19 vaccine (dated by TCRdb to 2020 to 2023). About the study as a whole: TCR sequencing was performed for more than 230 trial participants, of whom about 200 were given two doses of AZD1222 and some 26 were given two doses of MenACWY control vaccine. Trial participants were enrolled by age into 18-55, 56-69 and 70-plus year subgroups, with around 150, 28 and 57 TCR-sequenced participants respectively.

Sample time point, as interpreted from the label and publication: about 28 days (+/-7) after the second vaccine dose. Because spike-specific TCR depth and breadth did not differ between the two schedules, AZD1222 recipients who got a second dose at roughly 4 weeks were pooled with those who got a second dose at roughly 12 weeks. Samples from vaccinated people were obtained from the UK trials COV001 and COV002, which included a single-blind randomized controlled phase 2/3 trial of AZD1222 (ChAdOx1 nCoV-19) in healthy adults. Trial participant PBMC samples were collected at day 0 and day 28 after the second dose for TCRbeta chain sequencing. What the study reported, not specific to this receptor: Participants were mostly white British, with more females than males. The authors suggested clonal diversity may have been underestimated. Conclusions about previously exposed vaccinees are limited because only six or seven AZD1222 recipients were SARS-CoV-2 seropositive at baseline. Because no day 14 peak-response samples were available, repertoires were characterized only after the peak T cell response. Reportedly, close to half of the unique spike-specific TCRs recognized epitopes lying outside the regions that are mutated in the B.1.351 and B.1.1.7 variants. In the small 56-69-year group, the increase in depth fell short of significance, most likely because of low power. The whole spike protein was spanned by vaccine-associated CD4 TCRs, and dominant responses were seen in regions 160-218 and 743-854. After two AZD1222 doses, both the breadth and the depth of spike-specific TCRs were significantly higher than at day 0 and than in MenACWY recipients.

Looking up the germline V gene yields CDR1 MDHEN and CDR2 SYDVKM. From its cysteine to its phenylalanine, the CDR3 spans 13 amino acids. The DNA shown is the 39-base CDR3, in frame from base 1. V loses 8 bases of germline sequence and J loses 8 bases, and the interval between the two ends is 15 bases. The CDR3 regions of human TCRbeta chains were analyzed by immunosequencing. Processing in the source paper ran as follows. TCRs in the repertoires were compared against a reference library of SARS-CoV-2-specific TCRs that had been generated with the MIRA antigen-specificity platform. Breadth was defined as the fraction of unique TCRs that were SARS-CoV-2-associated, and depth was defined as the fraction of total T cells that were SARS-CoV-2-associated. Using the MIRA data, every spike-specific TCR was mapped to the spike region that the TCR reacted to and assigned to either a CD4 or a CD8 class. Log10-transformed breadth and depth values were compared by one-way ANOVA with Sidak's multiple comparisons tests. Not all clones reach the TCRdb copy of this immuneACCESS table, which keeps in-frame sequences only. Checked studies attribute under half of the gap to unresolved V genes and leave the rest unexplained. V, J and clone size are taken as reported in that table, and D and trimming were inferred from the DNA itself. Across this sample there are 150,000 to 200,000 clones, with under 95% seen only once. The ten largest clonotypes hold approximately 1% of the sample.

Sample: peripheral blood, taken 28 days after the second AZD1222 dose. The sequence joins TRBV28 to TRBJ1-4; the D gene cannot be named for sure. The clonotype was recovered from an adult who received the AZD1222 COVID-19 vaccine. CDR3 reads: CASEDADEEKLFF. The nucleotide sequence is TGTGCCAGCGAGGACGCTGACGAGGAAAAACTGTTTTTT. The full variable domain, completed from the reference TRBV28 and TRBJ1-4 proteins outside the CDR3, reads DVKVTQSSRYLVKRTGEKVFLECVQDMDHENMFWYRQDPGLGLRLIYFSYDVKMKEKGDIPEGYSVSREKKERFSLILESASTNQTSMYLCASEDADEEKLFFGSGTQLSVL.